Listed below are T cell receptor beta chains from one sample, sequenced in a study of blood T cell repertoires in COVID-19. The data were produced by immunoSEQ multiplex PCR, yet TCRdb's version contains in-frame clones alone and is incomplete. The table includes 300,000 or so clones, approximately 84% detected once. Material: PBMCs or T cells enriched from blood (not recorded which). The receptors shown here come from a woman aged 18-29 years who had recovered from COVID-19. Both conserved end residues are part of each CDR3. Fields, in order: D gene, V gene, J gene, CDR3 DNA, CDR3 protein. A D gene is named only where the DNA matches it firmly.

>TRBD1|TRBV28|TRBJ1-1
TGTGCCAGCGGGACAGGAACTGAAGCTTTCTTT
CASGTGTEAFF
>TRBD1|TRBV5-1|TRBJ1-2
TGCGCCAGCAGCCTCGGACAGGGTGATGGCTACACCTTC
CASSLGQGDGYTF
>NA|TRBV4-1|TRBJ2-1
TGCGCCAGCAGCCAAGTTGGTGAGGGGGCAGGAGGGGATGAGCAGTTCTTC
CASSQVGEGAGGDEQFF
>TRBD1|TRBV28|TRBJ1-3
TGTGCCAGCAGTGGGACAGTAGACTCTGGAAACACCATATATTTT
CASSGTVDSGNTIYF
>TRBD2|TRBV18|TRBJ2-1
TGTGCCAGCTCACCAGGTCTAGCGGGTTACAATGAGCAGTTCTTC
CASSPGLAGYNEQFF
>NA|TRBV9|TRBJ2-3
TGTGCCAGCAGCGTACTTTCCACAGATACGCAGTATTTT
CASSVLSTDTQYF
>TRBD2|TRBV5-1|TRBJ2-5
TGCGCCAGCACCCGGAGCGGGGGGCCCGAGGAGACCCAGTACTTC
CASTRSGGPEETQYF
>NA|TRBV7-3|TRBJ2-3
TGTGCCAGCAGCTACAGCTCAGATACGCAGTATTTT
CASSYSSDTQYF
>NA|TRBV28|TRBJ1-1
TGTGCCAGCAGTTTACTTTCAGGGGCTTCTGGTGGAACTGAAGCTTTCTTT
CASSLLSGASGGTEAFF
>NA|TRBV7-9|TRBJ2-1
TGTGCCAGCAGCTTAGTAAATGGGGCGTGGGAGCAGTTCTTC
CASSLVNGAWEQFF
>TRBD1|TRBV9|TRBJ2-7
TGTGCCAGCAGCGTAAGGGGACAGATGATTTCGGAACAGTACTTC
CASSVRGQMISEQYF
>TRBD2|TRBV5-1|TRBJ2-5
TGCGCCAGCAGCTTGGGCTCACTAGCGGGAAGGGGAGAGACCCAGTACTTC
CASSLGSLAGRGETQYF
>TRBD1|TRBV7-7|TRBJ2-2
TGTGCTAGCAGCAGACAGGGGGATTACACCGGGGAGCTGTTTTTT
CASSRQGDYTGELFF
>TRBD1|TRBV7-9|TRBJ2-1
TGTGCCAGCAGCTCCCGGGACAGCTTCTACAATGAGCAGTTCTTC
CASSSRDSFYNEQFF
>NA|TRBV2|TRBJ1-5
TGTGCCAGCAGTGAGGAGGGGTTTCAGCCCCAGCATTTT
CASSEEGFQPQHF
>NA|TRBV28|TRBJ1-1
TGTGCCAGCAGTTTATACGGCAGGCAGGAATACACTGAAGCTTTCTTT
CASSLYGRQEYTEAFF
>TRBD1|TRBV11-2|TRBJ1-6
TGTGCCAGCAGGCGGACAGGGAGCTCCTATAATTCACCCCTCCACTTT
CASRRTGSSYNSPLHF
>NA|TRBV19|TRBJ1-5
TGTGCCAGTAGTCCCGACAGTGAAAGCAATCAGCCCCAGCATTTT
CASSPDSESNQPQHF